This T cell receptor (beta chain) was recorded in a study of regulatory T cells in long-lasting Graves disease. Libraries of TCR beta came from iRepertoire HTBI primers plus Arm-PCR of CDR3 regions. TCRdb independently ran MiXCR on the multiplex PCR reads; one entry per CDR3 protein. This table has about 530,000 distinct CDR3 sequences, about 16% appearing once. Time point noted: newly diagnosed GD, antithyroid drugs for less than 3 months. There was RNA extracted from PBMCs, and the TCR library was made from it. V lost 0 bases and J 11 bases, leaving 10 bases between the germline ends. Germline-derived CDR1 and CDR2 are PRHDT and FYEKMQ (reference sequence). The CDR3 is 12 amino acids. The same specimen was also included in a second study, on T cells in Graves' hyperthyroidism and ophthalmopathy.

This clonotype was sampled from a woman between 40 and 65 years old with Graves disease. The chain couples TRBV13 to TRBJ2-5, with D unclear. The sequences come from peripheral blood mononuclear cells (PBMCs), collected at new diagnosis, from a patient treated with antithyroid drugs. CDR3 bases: TGTGCCAGCAGCTTAGGAGTCAATGAGCAGTACTTC. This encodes CASSLGVNEQYF.